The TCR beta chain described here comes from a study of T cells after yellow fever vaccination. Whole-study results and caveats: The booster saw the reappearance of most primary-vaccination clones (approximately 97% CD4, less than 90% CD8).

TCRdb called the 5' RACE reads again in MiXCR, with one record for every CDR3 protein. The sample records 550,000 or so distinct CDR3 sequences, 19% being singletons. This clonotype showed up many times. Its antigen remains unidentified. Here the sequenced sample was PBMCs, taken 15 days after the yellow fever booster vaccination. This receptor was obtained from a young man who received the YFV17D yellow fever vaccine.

The CDR3 loop is CASTNLRGEAFF. CDR3 in DNA: TGTGCCAGCACTAATTTGCGGGGTGAAGCTTTCTTT. V is TRBV28 and J is TRBJ1-1, with no clear D. In germline, CDR1 is MDHEN, CDR2 SYDVKM. This CDR3 has 12 residues. V dropped 7 bases and J dropped 7 bases, with 13 bases sitting between them.